One T cell receptor (beta chain) is described in this entry. Its specificity is not known. This sample was included in a study of OX40 agonist ivuxolimab in advanced cancers. Whole-study context: With a range of about 20 to 79, age averaged 60 years, and about 80% were male. Study conclusions and caveats: On average, a greater number of expanded clones characterised CD8+ T cells relative to CD4+. Some patients without response likewise showed low normalized clonal expansion. Near-lowest levels of clonal expansion characterized partial responders at 0.1-3.0 mg/kg.

Method: immunoSEQ multiplex PCR; TCRdb's copy keeps in-frame clones and lacks some. Among 45,000 to 50,000 clones listed, around nine tenths were seen once. Losses at the gene ends were 5 bases for V and 4 bases for J; bases not matched to a gene: 17. The CDR3 totals 18 residues. The germline V gene has CDR1 LNHDA and CDR2 SQIVND (reference sequence). This clonotype was sampled from an adult with an advanced solid tumor such as melanoma, head and neck, liver or kidney cancer. Sequenced material: CD4+ or CD8+ T cells sorted from blood, taken in a trial of the OX40 agonist ivuxolimab. This chain joins TRBV19 and TRBJ1-3, with 7 nucleotides matching TRBD1. The CDR3 bases are TGTGCCAGTAGTGCCTACCGGGACAGCCTTTCTTTCGGAAACACCATATATTTT. Translation: CASSAYRDSLSFGNTIYF.